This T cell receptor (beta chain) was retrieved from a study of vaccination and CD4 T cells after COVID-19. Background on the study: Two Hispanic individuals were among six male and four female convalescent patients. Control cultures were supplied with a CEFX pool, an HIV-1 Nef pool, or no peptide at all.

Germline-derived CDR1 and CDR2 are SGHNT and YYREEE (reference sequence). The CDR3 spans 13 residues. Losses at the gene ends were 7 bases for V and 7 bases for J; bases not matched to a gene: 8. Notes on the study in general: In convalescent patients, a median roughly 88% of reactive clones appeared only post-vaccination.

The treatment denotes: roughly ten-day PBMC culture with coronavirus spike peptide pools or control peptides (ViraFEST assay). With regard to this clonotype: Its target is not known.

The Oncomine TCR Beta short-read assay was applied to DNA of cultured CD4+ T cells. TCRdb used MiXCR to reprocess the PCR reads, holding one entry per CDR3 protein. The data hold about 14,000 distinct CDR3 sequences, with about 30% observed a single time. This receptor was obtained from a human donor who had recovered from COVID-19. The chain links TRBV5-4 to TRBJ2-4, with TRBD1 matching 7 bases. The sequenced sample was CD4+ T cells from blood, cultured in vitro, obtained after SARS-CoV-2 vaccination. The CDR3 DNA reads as TGTGCCAGCGGCAAGACAGGGTCTAACATTCAGTACTTC. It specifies CASGKTGSNIQYF.